The rows below give T cell receptor beta chains drawn from one sample of a study of blood T cell repertoires in COVID-19. Here immunoSEQ multiplex PCR was the method, and the copy in TCRdb shows in-frame clones only, minus some. Of under 250,000 clones detected, around nine tenths appear once; the ten largest clones hold around 3.8%. Sequences were obtained from PBMCs or T cells enriched from blood (not recorded which). The receptors here all came from a woman aged 25 to 45 who had been exposed to COVID-19. Both conserved end residues are part of each CDR3.

j_call	v_call	cdr3_aa
TRBJ2-7	TRBV7-2	CASSLVPVSYEQYF
TRBJ2-1	TRBV12-3/TRBV12-4	CASSLFGNEQFF
TRBJ2-1	TRBV28	CASSLVSLAGWFF
TRBJ1-1	TRBV5-1	CASSLVSDNTVPEAFF
TRBJ2-5	TRBV24-1	CATSDYLGPGTETQYF
TRBJ1-5	TRBV11-1	CASSQGSGSNQPQHF
TRBJ1-1	TRBV4-1	CASSQPTESPTEAFF
TRBJ2-4	TRBV2	CASSANPPHPSVDKNIQYF
TRBJ2-5	TRBV9	CASSVEGQGIRAETQYF
TRBJ1-1	TRBV29-1	CSVGDRGHSFF
TRBJ1-1	TRBV6-5	CASRLGQGYSTEAFF
TRBJ1-1	TRBV5-5	CASSPQGGTEAFF
TRBJ2-2	TRBV30	CASTRIDRNTGELFF
TRBJ2-1	TRBV19	CASSLTSGSFNEQFF
TRBJ1-1	TRBV9	CASSVAVNTEAFF
TRBJ1-2	TRBV4-1	CASSQVGENYGYTF
TRBJ1-1	TRBV29-1	CSVHKEGPTEAFF
TRBJ1-2	TRBV30	CAWSVQQGSGGYTF
TRBJ2-6	TRBV5-1	CASSDLAANVLTF
TRBJ1-1	TRBV2	CASSDGTGQYTEAFF
TRBJ2-1	TRBV29-1	CSALRTRNEQFF
TRBJ2-2	TRBV27	CASNGGRANTGELFF
TRBJ2-7	TRBV7-8	CASSPLAGAYEQYF
TRBJ2-7	TRBV5-6	CASSTDHRGVHEQYF
TRBJ2-2	TRBV5-1	CASSSRLADTGELFF
TRBJ1-4	TRBV27	CASSLDRGEKLFF
TRBJ2-7	TRBV14	CASSQDQGLAGVGEQYF
TRBJ1-1	TRBV6-1	CASSEAGVMQWTEAFF
TRBJ2-7	TRBV2	CASRTSALRSYEQYF
TRBJ1-2	TRBV5-1	CASSFGTGGADGYTF
TRBJ2-1	TRBV3-1/TRBV3-2	CASSQDWRGYNEQFF
TRBJ2-7	TRBV5-1	CASSSWTGDYEQYF
TRBJ1-2	TRBV12-3/TRBV12-4	CASSFGTAYGYTF
TRBJ2-1	TRBV5-4	CASTGGGGSSYNEQFF
TRBJ1-2	TRBV7-9	CASSLLTQAFGYTF
TRBJ1-2	TRBV19	CASNLGLFYGYTF
TRBJ2-7	TRBV18	CASSPKTGQGTYEQYF
TRBJ1-5	TRBV6-5	CASSYSTGLGQPQHF
TRBJ2-3	TRBV6-1	CASSEVDGSTDTQYF
TRBJ2-7	TRBV6-5	CASKRSNQRPYEQYF
TRBJ1-3	TRBV7-2	CASSLVHRTGSGNTIYF
TRBJ1-6	TRBV28	CASSGGTTDTYSPLHF
TRBJ2-2	TRBV27	CASSSYRGRTGELFF
TRBJ2-1	TRBV9	CASSVVSSGIPNEQFF
TRBJ2-7	TRBV11-2	CASSPVKQFGLPYYEQYF
TRBJ2-1	TRBV7-3	CASSLGRSNEQFF
TRBJ1-1	TRBV19	CASSTDRMNTEAFF
TRBJ1-4	TRBV28	CASSRTGRDEKLFF
TRBJ1-2	TRBV29-1	CSVVQGAYGYTF
TRBJ2-6	TRBV10-3	CATGTGYSGANVLTF
TRBJ2-2	TRBV6-4	CASSDSSGSGELFF
TRBJ2-7	TRBV11-2	CASSRSGSGPYEQYF
TRBJ2-1	TRBV19	CASSIGGQPYNEQFF